This entry lists 21 T cell receptor beta chains sequenced from one sample in a study of post-analysis software for immune sequencing data. Study-level findings and limits: Patients carried five TRBV segments more frequently than controls did, and TRBV5-6, TRBV5-1 and TRBV20-1 were among them.

Sequencing libraries made from TCR beta cDNA carried unique molecular identifiers. TCRdb re-derived calls from the PCR reads in MiXCR, one entry per CDR3 protein. The data hold roughly 730,000 distinct CDR3 sequences, with 25% to 30% observed a single time. No antigen has been identified for these receptors. The sample consisted of blood. Receptor source: a girl aged 5 to 17 with multiple sclerosis.

This clonotype was recorded at least ten times. The J gene is TRBJ1-2, the V gene TRBV5-1; the match to TRBD1 covers 7 bases. Germline V gene sequence: CDR1 SGHRS, CDR2 YFSETQ. The CDR3 covers 15 residues. The trim removed 0 bases at V and 0 bases at J, leaving 2 bases unmatched. The CDR3 reads CASSLGDRANYGYTF. CDR3 bases: TGCGCCAGCAGCTTGGGGGACAGAGCTAACTATGGCTACACCTTC.

This clonotype was found a few times. The chain couples TRBV6-2 or TRBV6-3 to TRBJ2-1; 16 positions agree with TRBD2. CDR3 size: 19 residues. J was trimmed by 4 bases and V by 2 bases; bases with no gene match: 8. Germline V gene data show CDR1 as MNHEY and CDR2 as SVGEGT. In nucleotides, the CDR3 is TGTGCCAGCAGTTACCCGGGACTAGCGGGAGGGCCGAGGTACAATGAGCAGTTCTTC. Protein sequence: CASSYPGLAGGPRYNEQFF.

This clonotype was seen only a few times. The chain has TRBV20-1 and TRBJ1-3, with D unclear. This CDR3 comprises 12 residues. Germline CDR1 reads DFQATT; CDR2 reads SNEGSKA (reference sequence). V lost 3 bases, J lost 3 bases, and 6 bases lay in between. In nucleotides, the CDR3 is TGCAGTGCTAGGTGGGGTGGAAACACCATATATTTT. Translation: CSARWGGNTIYF.

This clonotype came up a few times. V is TRBV6-1 and J is TRBJ2-7, with a tentative D call TRBD1 (6 bases). Trimming cost V 2 bases and J 2 bases, with 13 bases left between them. The germline gives CDR1 MNHNS, CDR2 SASEGT. The CDR3 contains 15 residues. CDR3 sequence reads: CASSEPTDRAYEQYF. CDR3 coding DNA: TGTGCCAGCAGTGAACCTACGGACAGAGCCTACGAGCAGTACTTC.

In regard to this clonotype: A much larger clone lies one base from this, so it may be a read error. CDR3 loop: CSARGFVHETQYF. The CDR3 nucleotides read TGCAGCGCCCGCGGCTTCGTACATGAGACCCAGTACTTC. The genes are TRBV29-1 and TRBJ2-7; D remains unclear. The DNA end favors TRBJ2-5, so the J call may be wrong. CDR3 length: 13 amino acids. Looked up from germline, CDR1 is SQVTM and CDR2 is ANQGSEA.

The rearrangement uses TRBV19 and TRBJ2-7, with 9 bases that match TRBD1. Germline CDR1 reads LNHDA; CDR2 reads SQIVND (reference sequence). CDR3 length equals 16 residues. Trimming took 4 bases from V and 6 from J; bases not matched to a gene: 13. CDR3: CASSKRGTGIFSEQYF. As DNA, the CDR3 is TGTGCCAGTAGTAAACGCGGGACAGGGATCTTCTCCGAGCAGTACTTC.

The gene calls are TRBV7-9 and TRBJ2-7; 8 nucleotides agree with TRBD1. The J call is uncertain, as TRBJ2-5 better fits the DNA end. The CDR3 consists of 13 residues. Germline loops: CDR1 SEHNR, CDR2 FQNEAQ (reference sequence). The CDR3 nucleotides read TGTGCCAGCAGCTCACAGGGGGTGGCGACCCAGTACTTC. Encoded protein: CASSSQGVATQYF.

The rearrangement links TRBV20-1 to TRBJ2-4, with D perhaps TRBD1 (5 bases). Between the trimmed V and J ends, which lost 7 bases and 5 bases, there was a span of 12 bases. The CDR3 sequence is 12 residues long. From germline, CDR1 is DFQATT and CDR2 SNEGSKA (reference sequence). This CDR3 is CSGIGAENIQYF. CDR3 coding DNA: TGCAGTGGAATAGGGGCAGAAAACATTCAGTACTTC.

The chain is built from TRBV20-1 and TRBJ1-2; D gene uncertain. Germline assignment: CDR1 DFQATT and CDR2 SNEGSKA (reference sequence). The CDR3 is 14 residues long. V lost 5 bases and J 9 bases, leaving 22 bases between the germline ends. DNA for the CDR3: TGCAGTGCTCACCATCCCAGCGGGGTTCAAAGCTACACCTTC. It encodes CSAHHPSGVQSYTF.

This chain joins TRBV6-6 and TRBJ1-2; D is uncertain. CDR3 length equals 14 residues. V lost 5 bases to trimming and J lost 0 bases, with 10 bases between them. Germline V lookup: CDR1 MNHNY, CDR2 SVGAGI (reference sequence). The CDR3 sequence: CASSQTETNYGYTF. The CDR3 bases are TGTGCCAGCAGTCAGACCGAAACTAACTATGGCTACACCTTC.

The rearrangement links TRBV7-9 to TRBJ2-3, with unresolved D. Trimming left V 10 bases short and J 6 bases short, with 8 bases between. CDR1 is SEHNR, CDR2 FQNEAQ, per germline (reference sequence). The CDR3 is 10 residues long. The CDR3 coding sequence is TGTGCCACCTCGACGGATACGCAGTATTTT. Protein product: CATSTDTQYF.

V and J are TRBV4-3 and TRBJ2-1, with 7 positions matching TRBD2. Germline trimming cut 4 bases from V and 5 bases from J; bases unmatched to any gene: 14. Germline V gene data show CDR1 as LGHNA and CDR2 as YSLEER. The CDR3 contains 17 residues. The CDR3 region is CASSRPFRASGNNEQFF. DNA of the CDR3: TGCGCCAGCAGCCGCCCGTTCCGGGCTAGCGGAAACAATGAGCAGTTCTTC.

This clonotype was seen more than once but under ten times. The chain recombines TRBV6-2 or TRBV6-3 with TRBJ2-1; no reliable D call. Germline CDR1 MNHEY, CDR2 SVGEGT. The CDR3 extends over 15 amino acids. The germline V and J ends were trimmed by 2 bases and 3 bases, with 11 bases remaining between them. The CDR3, as DNA: TGTGCCAGCAGTTACCCCGGTCCCCTCTACAATGAGCAGTTCTTC. This gives the protein CASSYPGPLYNEQFF.

About this clonotype: The junction departs from germline at one end; a sequencing error may be responsible. The chain recombines TRBV12-3 or TRBV12-4 with TRBJ2-7; TRBD1 matches 12 bases. The CDR3 extends over 14 amino acids. Here the CDR3 DNA reads TGTGCCGGCAGACCGGGACAGGGGGCTAACGAGCAGTACTTC. Encoded protein: CAGRPGQGANEQYF.

There are a few counts of this clonotype. The V and J genes are TRBV4-1 and TRBJ2-1; 13 bases map to TRBD2. Per germline, CDR1 MGHRA and CDR2 YSYEKL. The CDR3 totals 17 residues. V lost 4 bases, J lost 7 bases, and 10 bases stayed unmatched. Written as DNA, the CDR3 is TGCGCCAGCAGCCCTATAGCACTAGCGGGGGGGCCAAATGAGCAGTTCTTC. As protein: CASSPIALAGGPNEQFF.

The rearrangement links TRBV4-1 to TRBJ2-7, with TRBD1 identical over 7 bases. Trimming at V came to 3 bases and at J to 5 bases, leaving 7 bases not matched to a gene. CDR1 is MGHRA and CDR2 is YSYEKL in the germline V gene. The CDR3 spans 14 residues. The CDR3 nucleotides read TGCGCCAGCAGCCACCCGGACAGGCCGGACGAGCAGTACTTC. It specifies CASSHPDRPDEQYF.

The chain recombines TRBV7-9 with TRBJ2-5; 7 positions agree with TRBD2. The assigned J gene may be wrong: the sequence end matches TRBJ2-7 better. Germline CDR1 SEHNR, CDR2 FQNEAQ (reference sequence). The CDR3 spans 16 residues. The DNA of the CDR3 is TGTGCCAGCAGCTTAGCGGGAGGGACCATCTCCTACGAGCAGTACTTC. Encoded protein: CASSLAGGTISYEQYF.

The chain joins TRBV27 to TRBJ1-2; D call uncertain. This CDR3 contains 14 residues. CDR1 and CDR2 (germline): MNHEY, SMNVEV (reference sequence). V was pared by 5 bases and J by 8 bases, with 18 bases between. CDR3 bases: TGTGCCAGCAGTCCCGTGGACGGGGATAGAGGCTACACCTTC. Encoded protein: CASSPVDGDRGYTF.

The chain is built from TRBV10-3 and TRBJ2-2, with TRBD1 identical over 7 bases. The germline gives CDR1 ENHRY, CDR2 SYGVKD. CDR3 length: 14 residues. V shed 8 bases, J shed 1 base, and the junction held 4 bases outside the gene matches. CDR3 amino acids: CAIPGTENTGELFF. CDR3 DNA: TGTGCCATCCCCGGGACAGAGAACACCGGGGAGCTGTTTTTT.

This clonotype has more than one count but fewer than ten. V usage is TRBV29-1 and J usage is TRBJ2-5, with D uncertain. Germline V gene sequence: CDR1 SQVTM, CDR2 ANQGSEA. V was shortened by 0 bases and J by 7 bases, with 18 bases between the two germline ends. The CDR3 contains 15 residues. The CDR3 region has the DNA TGCAGCGTTGAAGATCGGGCCCGTAACCTGGGGACCCAGTACTTC. This translates into CSVEDRARNLGTQYF.

The chain joins TRBV20-1 to TRBJ2-7; 7 nucleotides match TRBD2. Per germline, CDR1 DFQATT and CDR2 SNEGSKA (reference sequence). Trimming cost V 1 base and J 6 bases; bases outside gene matches: 9. The CDR3 is 14 residues long. The CDR3 bases are TGCAGTGCTAGAGTCCTTGGGGGGGTGGGCGAGCAGTACTTC. It is translated as CSARVLGGVGEQYF.